This TCR beta chain was recovered during a study of T cell responses to AZD1222 COVID-19 vaccine. Study-wide findings and caveats: Vaccine-associated CD4 TCRs ranged over spike, dominating at 160-218 and 743-854. Donors, mostly white British, included more females; clonal diversity was possibly underestimated.

Per the germline V gene, CDR1 is LNHDA and CDR2 is SQIVND (reference sequence). Trimming took off 1 base at V and 7 bases at J, with 8 bases between the two ends. This CDR3 contains 13 residues. With regard to this clone: Its cognate antigen is unknown.

Clones were sequenced by immunoSEQ multiplex PCR, and TCRdb holds only the in-frame ones, with some missing. The table lists 150,000 or so clones, roughly 89% of them singletons. The chain employs TRBV19 and TRBJ2-1; D is unresolved. The source of this sequence is an adult in good health. The material sequenced was peripheral blood, taken on day 0 of AZD1222 vaccination. The CDR3 region has the DNA TGTGCCAGTAGTATAGGACCACGAAATGAGCAGTTCTTC. Translation: CASSIGPRNEQFF.